This TCR beta chain emerged from a study of blood T cell repertoires in COVID-19. Study overall: Sites in the United States, Italy and Spain provided acute and convalescent COVID-19 samples. Sources were T cells, B-cell-depleted T cells, or PBMCs; the material itself was cDNA or gDNA.

In the original analysis: Reference gene primers were amplified, and this amplification served to estimate nucleated cell counts. Assay: immunoSEQ multiplex PCR; the TCRdb copy retains only in-frame clones and omits some. That table furnishes V, J and clone size, whereas the DNA furnished D and trimming. This table holds roughly 97,000 clones, more than 70% found once. V lost 3 bases to trimming and J lost 7 bases, with 16 bases between them. Germline loops: CDR1 LGHDT, CDR2 YNNKEL (reference sequence). The CDR3 spans 14 residues. This receptor was taken from a human donor in a cohort sampled during active COVID-19. This chain joins TRBV3-1 (or the pseudogene TRBV3-2) and TRBJ2-7; D may be TRBD2 (5 bases). The sequenced sample consisted of peripheral blood. CDR3: CASSHPERSPEQYF. CDR3 nucleotide sequence: TGTGCCAGCAGCCACCCGGAGCGGTCCCCGGAGCAGTACTTC.